These 22 T cell receptor beta chains share one sample of origin, sequenced in a study of memory CD4+ T cells and cytomegalovirus serostatus. Some clones are missing from TCRdb's copy, which holds only in-frame ones; the method was immunoSEQ multiplex PCR. The sample lists some 80,000 clones, 65% to 85% seen once, with around 0.75% in the top ten. The sort gate was single viable CD3+CD4+CD8-CD45RO+ cells for memory CD4+ T cells. Sequencing input: memory CD4+ T cells from blood. These receptors all come from an adult in good health and CMV-seronegative.

The V and J genes are TRBV18 and TRBJ2-5; unclear D gene. The CDR3 consists of 14 residues. Trimming shortened V by 3 bases and J by 0 bases, and 8 bases separated the two germline ends. From germline, CDR1 is KGHSH and CDR2 LQKENI. The CDR3 sequence is CASSPARHQETQYF. CDR3 coding DNA: TGTGCCAGCTCACCGGCAAGACACCAAGAGACCCAGTACTTC.

The chain uses TRBV4-1 and TRBJ1-2; TRBD1 aligns across 9 bases. V shed 3 bases, J shed 4 bases, and the junction held 9 bases outside the gene matches. In germline, CDR1 is MGHRA, CDR2 YSYEKL. The CDR3 runs 16 residues. The CDR3 DNA reads TGCGCCAGCAGCCACGTTCGACAGGGGGTAGGCTATGGCTACACCTTC. It translates to CASSHVRQGVGYGYTF.

The chain joins TRBV11-2 to TRBJ2-7; D not certain. The CDR3 is 14 amino acids. V was trimmed by 5 bases and J by 3 bases, leaving 14 bases between them. Germline values: CDR1 SGHAT, CDR2 FQNNGV. In DNA form, the CDR3 reads TGTGCCAGCAGCCCTCTCCGACGGCTCTACGAGCAGTACTTC. Amino acid sequence: CASSPLRRLYEQYF.

The chain uses TRBV6-1 and TRBJ2-5; D remains ambiguous. Per the germline V gene, CDR1 is MNHNS and CDR2 is SASEGT. The CDR3 length is 14 residues. V lost 8 bases and J 5 bases, leaving 18 bases between the germline ends. CDR3 nucleotide sequence: TGTGCCAGCGGTATAACGCCGCTCTCGGAGACCCAGTACTTC. Translating gives CASGITPLSETQYF.

This chain connects TRBV4-3 to TRBJ2-2; D remains unclear. Germline V gene sequence: CDR1 LGHNA, CDR2 YSLEER. The CDR3 has 15 residues. Between the trimmed V and J ends, which lost 1 base and 1 base, there was a span of 7 bases. CDR3 DNA: TGCGCCAGCAGCCAAGTCATCAAGAACACCGGGGAGCTGTTTTTT. The encoded protein is CASSQVIKNTGELFF.

This clone has a handful of counts. The CDR3 DNA follows: TGTGCCAGTAGTGTAGGGACGGCTACCTATGGCTACACCTTC. Residues: CASSVGTATYGYTF. The chain employs TRBV19 and TRBJ1-2; tentative D call: TRBD1 (5 bases). Germline CDR1 is LNHDA and CDR2 is SQIVND (reference sequence). V was shortened by 5 bases and J by 4 bases, with 14 bases between the two germline ends. The length of the CDR3 is 14 residues.

V usage is TRBV28 and J usage is TRBJ1-1; 7 bases are shared with TRBD1. The CDR3 contains 17 residues. Germline trimming cut 5 bases from V and 1 base from J; bases unmatched to any gene: 13. The germline CDR1 and CDR2 sequences are MDHEN and SYDVKM. CDR3 coding DNA: TGTGCCAGCAGTCCTATCGGCAATAACAGGGGGAACACTGAAGCTTTCTTT. Protein: CASSPIGNNRGNTEAFF.

The chain recombines TRBV7-9 with TRBJ1-2, with D tentatively TRBD1 (5 bases). With 0 bases removed from V and 0 bases from J, the gap between germline ends came to 8 bases. The CDR3 runs to 15 residues. Per the germline V gene, CDR1 is SEHNR and CDR2 is FQNEAQ (reference sequence). CDR3 coding DNA: TGTGCCAGCAGCTTAGCGCAGGGAGCTAACTATGGCTACACCTTC. Amino acid sequence: CASSLAQGANYGYTF.

The sample holds a few counts of this clone. The chain uses TRBV6-1 and TRBJ1-2; D is undetermined. CDR1 and CDR2 from the germline V gene are MNHNS and SASEGT. Trimming removed 3 bases from V and 4 bases from J, with 18 bases in between. The CDR3 runs 16 residues. CDR3 sequence (DNA): TGTGCCAGCAGTGAGTTTCTCATGCGAAAGACCTATGGCTACACCTTC. It translates to CASSEFLMRKTYGYTF.

Here the CDR3 reads CASSSRAPGGTQYF. In DNA form, the CDR3 reads TGTGCCAGCAGCTCCCGGGCCCCGGGGGGGACCCAGTACTTC. V is TRBV7-3 and J is TRBJ2-5; 7 bases align to TRBD2. Germline CDR1 and CDR2: SGHTA and FQGTGA. This CDR3 region has 14 residues. V trimming: 4 bases; J trimming: 7 bases; junction bases outside the gene matches: 9. The entire variable domain, with the rest obtained from reference TRBV7-3 and TRBJ2-5, is as follows: GAGVSQTPSNKVTEKGKYVELRCDPISGHTALYWYRQSLGQGPEFLIYFQGTGAADDSGLPNDRFFAVRPEGSVSTLKIQRTERGDSAVYLCASSSRAPGGTQYFGPGTRLLVL.

The CDR3 DNA follows: TGTGCCAGCAGTGAAGTGGGGCAGTTCTTC. It translates to CASSEVGQFF. The chain carries TRBV2 and TRBJ2-1; D unresolved. CDR3 length: 10 amino acids. In germline, CDR1 is SNHLY, CDR2 FYNNEI. V lost 1 base and J 12 bases, leaving 4 bases between the germline ends.

The V gene is TRBV2, the J gene TRBJ1-1; no firm D call. Germline V gene lookup returns CDR1 SNHLY and CDR2 FYNNEI. The V end was cut by 3 bases, the J end by 5 bases, with 10 bases between. This CDR3 is built from 13 residues. Here the CDR3 DNA reads TGTGCCAGCAGTGACATCAATCCTACTGAAGCTTTCTTT. It encodes CASSDINPTEAFF.

The sample holds a few counts of this clone. The J gene is TRBJ2-7, the V gene TRBV18; no reliable D call. CDR1 is KGHSH, CDR2 LQKENI, per germline. Between the trimmed V and J ends, which lost 5 bases and 2 bases, there was a span of 10 bases. This CDR3 has 13 amino acids. The CDR3 reads CASSLNVAYEQYF. CDR3 DNA: TGTGCCAGCTCATTAAATGTGGCCTACGAGCAGTACTTC.

This chain joins TRBV2 and TRBJ1-1; D might be TRBD1 (6 bases). The germline V gene encodes CDR1 SNHLY and CDR2 FYNNEI. V was shortened by 6 bases and J by 3 bases, with 14 bases between the two germline ends. The CDR3 contains 14 residues. The CDR3 sequence is CASRSGVPDTEAFF. The CDR3 region has the DNA TGTGCCAGCAGATCAGGGGTACCGGACACTGAAGCTTTCTTT.

The CDR3 is CASSVDRGNGEKLFF. CDR3 bases: TGTGCCAGCAGTGTGGACAGGGGGAATGGTGAAAAACTGTTTTTT. The gene calls are TRBV2 and TRBJ1-4; 10 positions agree with TRBD1. V lost 4 bases, J lost 7 bases, and 6 bases stayed unmatched. CDR1 and CDR2 from the germline V gene are SNHLY and FYNNEI. The CDR3 covers 15 residues.

Many counts were recorded for this clone. The chain couples TRBV28 to TRBJ1-6; a weak D match, TRBD1 (6 bases). CDR1 MDHEN and CDR2 SYDVKM come from the germline V gene. CDR3 length equals 16 residues. V was cut by 6 bases and J by 0 bases, with 12 bases left in between. CDR3 protein: CASRKQGSSYNSPLHF. Here the CDR3 DNA reads TGTGCCAGCAGGAAACAGGGTAGCTCCTATAATTCACCCCTCCACTTT.

In the case of this clone: The same CDR3 also results from other DNA sequences found in this sample. The chain carries TRBV5-1 and TRBJ1-1; D might be TRBD1 (6 bases). The germline CDR1 and CDR2 sequences are SGHRS and YFSETQ. CDR3 length: 15 amino acids. V gave up 0 bases and J gave up 0 bases, with 9 bases separating them. This CDR3 is CASSLGTGLNTEAFF. The DNA of the CDR3 is TGCGCCAGCAGCTTGGGAACAGGGCTGAACACTGAAGCTTTCTTT.

This rearrangement joins TRBV29-1 to TRBJ2-2; D is possibly TRBD1 (5 bases). The CDR3 has 16 residues. V was clipped by 4 bases and J by 4 bases, with 19 bases between them. Looked up from germline, CDR1 is SQVTM and CDR2 is ANQGSEA. CDR3 in amino acids: CSVGDSEYQGTGELFF. The CDR3 coding sequence is TGCAGCGTTGGTGACTCGGAATATCAGGGCACCGGGGAGCTGTTTTTT.

V is TRBV18 and J is TRBJ2-5; TRBD2 aligns across 8 bases. Germline assignment: CDR1 KGHSH and CDR2 LQKENI. The V and J ends lost 1 base and 2 bases, in that order; junction bases with no gene match: 6. The length of the CDR3 is 16 residues. Here the CDR3 DNA reads TGTGCCAGCTCACCACGGCGGGGGGCTAATCAAGAGACCCAGTACTTC. It translates to CASSPRRGANQETQYF.

This rearrangement joins TRBV7-8 to TRBJ2-7, with D tentatively TRBD2 (5 bases). CDR1 SGHVS and CDR2 FQNEAQ come from the germline V gene. Trimming took off 5 bases at V and 0 bases at J, with 17 bases between the two ends. The CDR3 length is 16 residues. CDR3 region: CASSPLSGSGSYEQYF. As DNA, the CDR3 is TGTGCCAGCAGCCCGCTTTCGGGGTCCGGCTCCTACGAGCAGTACTTC.

The table lists this clone with a few counts. This rearrangement joins TRBV18 to TRBJ1-5, with 7 bases fitting TRBD1. Looked up from germline, CDR1 is KGHSH and CDR2 is LQKENI. This CDR3 has 15 amino acids. The V gene end was trimmed by 3 bases and the J gene end by 0 bases; junction bases not matched to a gene: 2. CDR3 bases: TGTGCCAGCTCACCGCAGGGGGGTAGCAATCAGCCCCAGCATTTT. Amino acids: CASSPQGGSNQPQHF. The whole variable domain, remainder taken from reference TRBV18 and TRBJ1-5, is NAGVMQNPRHLVRRRGQEARLRCSPMKGHSHVYWYRQLPEEGLKFMVYLQKENIIDESGMPKERFSAEFPKEGPSILRIQQVVRGDSAAYFCASSPQGGSNQPQHFGDGTRLSIL.

The genes are TRBV6-6 and TRBJ1-1; 7 bases align to TRBD1. CDR1 and CDR2 (germline): MNHNY, SVGAGI (reference sequence). The CDR3 loop spans 15 amino acids. V trimming: 6 bases; J trimming: 2 bases; junction bases outside the gene matches: 9. The CDR3 coding sequence is TGTGCCAGCAGCCCCCGCGGGACAGAAAACACTGAAGCTTTCTTT. Its translation is CASSPRGTENTEAFF.